This TCR beta chain was recorded in a study of sequential checkpoint blockade in melanoma (dated by TCRdb to 2018 to 2020). Some background on the complete study: In a 1:1 randomization, patients received either first-line nivolumab then ipilimumab (arm A) or ipilimumab then nivolumab (arm B). Maintenance nivolumab came after each of the two trial sequences.

Reading the label with the study, this specimen's treatment or condition is: randomized to nivolumab then ipilimumab (arm A) or the reverse (arm B). None of the patients in the trial had previously been given DNA-damaging chemotherapy. A FACS Aria II flow cytometer was used to sort live CD3+CD8+ cells that were negative for CD19 and CD56 from thawed PBMCs. Samples came from patients with melanoma in CheckMate 064, a randomized, open-label phase II trial of sequential checkpoint blockade. Leukapheresis was used to collect peripheral blood mononuclear cells, which were then purified with Ficoll-Paque and frozen in human serum with about 9.3% DMSO. Immediately after sorting, the purity of the sorted blood CD3+CD8+ cells was confirmed to be >98%, and DNA was then extracted. The immunoSEQ Assay was used to immunosequence TCRbeta CDR3 regions from genomic DNA. Before high-throughput sequencing, the genomic DNA was amplified using bias-controlled multiplex PCR. Turning to the authors' computational methods: To quantify the absolute abundance of each unique TCRbeta CDR3 region, the sequences were collapsed and filtered. Clonality, defined as 1 minus Pielou's evenness, was calculated using only productive rearrangements. A previously published method was used to identify clones with significantly greater frequencies in on-treatment samples than in baseline samples. In its TCRdb copy, this immuneACCESS table keeps in-frame sequences only and misses some clones. Where compared with another copy, unresolved V genes explain less than half of these, and the others have no known cause. Clonal size and the V and J genes are those of that table, whereas D and trimming came from the DNA. The sample table contains approximately 15,000 clones; only one count was recorded for roughly 80% of them. The ten largest clones capture about 12% of the sample.

The CDR3 runs 16 amino acids, cysteine and phenylalanine included. Of the read, only the CDR3 DNA is kept; its 48 bases are in frame from base 1. The junction shows trimming of 3 bases on V and 6 bases on J, and the gene matches do not reach 9 bases of it. Reading the germline V gene (reference sequence) gives CDR1 LNHDA and CDR2 SQIVND. Concerning this clone itself: Which antigen it targets is not known. There are no base qualities to consult, and no much larger clone falls within one base.

What the research found in general, with its limitations: Larger, independent patient cohorts are needed to validate the response-prediction model that combines TCR metrics and mutation burden.

The source of this sequence is a human donor with melanoma. This sample comprised CD8+ T cells sorted from blood (inferred from file names), obtained from a patient given nivolumab and ipilimumab in sequence. Recombination joined TRBV19 with TRBJ1-1; 11 nucleotides in the junction match TRBD1. At the DNA level, the sequence is TGTGCCAGTAGTATTAAAGTAGGGACAGGGGGACCTGAAGCTTTCTTT. The translation is CASSIKVGTGGPEAFF.